The sample holds many counts of the clone carrying this T cell receptor (beta chain). The target antigen is unknown. The CDR3 is 16 residues long. Trimming left V 0 bases short and J 4 bases short, with 14 bases between. The germline V gene has CDR1 LGHNA and CDR2 YSLEER. The study made its TCR cDNA through 5'RACE template switching. That step introduced a universal primer site along with UMIs. TCRdb re-called the 5' RACE reads through MiXCR, storing one row per CDR3 protein. The sample lists 150,000 to 200,000 distinct CDR3 sequences; 9.5% to 11% were seen once. The data are from a study of T cells after yellow fever vaccination. Study observations and caveats: Any FACS-sorted repertoire could hold abundant clonotypes that contaminate it from the bulk population. Weaker, the secondary response peaked sooner, at day 5 versus 15. Across the CD4 and CD8 compartments, a small share of clonotypes was present in both.

This clonotype was obtained from a man aged 18 to 35 who received the YFV17D yellow fever vaccine. The chain employs TRBV4-3 and TRBJ2-3; maybe TRBD2 (7 bases). This material consisted of CD8+ T cells sorted from PBMCs, taken 15 days after the yellow fever booster vaccination. CDR3 nucleotide sequence: TGCGCCAGCAGCCAAGATGGGAGGGGGAGCGCAGATACGCAGTATTTT. As protein: CASSQDGRGSADTQYF.